A selection of T cell receptor beta chains follows, all from one sample in a study of blood T cell repertoires in COVID-19. The data were produced by immunoSEQ multiplex PCR, yet TCRdb's version contains in-frame clones alone and is incomplete. This table holds about 160,000 clones, under 85% found once. The material sequenced was peripheral blood. All receptors come from a man between 65 and 85 years old with acute or convalescent COVID-19. CDR3s include the opening cysteine and the closing phenylalanine or tryptophan. D genes are given only for firm matches. Not all rows give a size; the values are once, few, many and, for expanded clones, a class.

j_call,d_call,clone_size,v_call,cdr3_aa,cdr3_nt
TRBJ1-1,NA,NA,TRBV18,CASSPGRYGEAFF,TGTGCCAGCTCACCAGGGAGGTATGGTGAAGCTTTCTTT
TRBJ2-7,NA,NA,TRBV28,CASSLGPSDYEQYF,TGTGCCAGCAGTTTAGGGCCTAGCGACTACGAGCAGTACTTC
TRBJ1-2,NA,NA,TRBV18,CASSLSGQPNYGYTF,TGTGCCAGCTCACTCTCAGGACAGCCGAACTATGGCTACACCTTC
TRBJ1-4,NA,NA,TRBV2,CASSLLVVSEKLFF,TGTGCCAGCAGTCTTCTAGTCGTAAGTGAAAAACTGTTTTTT
TRBJ1-2,NA,few,TRBV5-8,CASSPNPRASRIYGYTF,TGTGCCAGCAGCCCAAACCCGCGGGCAAGTCGGATCTATGGCTACACCTTC
TRBJ1-5,TRBD1,NA,TRBV19,CASLSGTGVQPQHF,TGTGCCAGCCTATCTGGGACAGGGGTTCAGCCCCAGCATTTT
TRBJ1-2,NA,NA,TRBV7-2,CASSPGRTSYGYTF,TGTGCCAGCAGCCCCGGGAGGACAAGTTATGGCTACACCTTC
TRBJ2-3,NA,NA,TRBV5-4,CASSLGSGSSTDTQYF,TGTGCCAGCAGCTTGGGGTCAGGCAGTAGCACAGATACGCAGTATTTT
TRBJ1-2,NA,NA,TRBV7-2,CASSLNPGANYGYTF,TGTGCCAGCAGCTTAAACCCGGGAGCTAACTATGGCTACACCTTC
TRBJ2-1,TRBD2,NA,TRBV5-1,CASSSTLAASYNEQFF,TGCGCCAGCAGCTCTACCCTAGCGGCCTCCTACAATGAGCAGTTCTTC
TRBJ1-6,NA,NA,TRBV2,CASRGQSSYNSPLHF,TGTGCCAGCAGAGGACAGAGCTCCTATAATTCACCCCTCCACTTT
TRBJ2-2,TRBD1,NA,TRBV6-5,CASSYGTANTGELFF,TGTGCCAGCAGTTACGGGACAGCGAACACCGGGGAGCTGTTTTTT
TRBJ2-2,NA,NA,TRBV5-4,CASSLKTVAGELFF,TGTGCCAGCAGCTTAAAAACGGTAGCCGGGGAGCTGTTTTTT
TRBJ1-2,NA,NA,TRBV10-2,CASSSSWGRQPESPYGYTF,TGCGCCAGCAGCTCGAGTTGGGGCCGGCAACCCGAAAGCCCCTATGGCTACACCTTC
TRBJ2-1,TRBD2,NA,TRBV10-3,CAISGGTSGYNEQFF,TGTGCCATCAGTGGGGGGACTAGCGGCTACAATGAGCAGTTCTTC
TRBJ2-1,TRBD2,NA,TRBV3-1/TRBV3-2,CASSQDTSGGTYNEQFF,TGTGCCAGCAGCCAAGATACTAGCGGGGGGACCTACAATGAGCAGTTCTTC
TRBJ1-2,TRBD1,NA,TRBV7-9,CASSSHDRENGYTF,TGTGCCAGCAGCTCCCATGACAGGGAGAATGGCTACACCTTC
TRBJ1-1,NA,NA,TRBV13,CASRRPGEHTEAFF,TGTGCCAGCAGGCGACCAGGGGAGCACACTGAAGCTTTCTTT
TRBJ1-1,NA,NA,TRBV5-4,CASSAGLNTEAFF,TGTGCCAGCAGCGCAGGGTTGAACACTGAAGCTTTCTTT
TRBJ1-6,NA,NA,TRBV21-1,CASRLSRLRPSAYSPLHF,TGTGCCAGCAGACTCTCGAGGTTGAGACCCTCAGCTTATTCACCCCTCCACTTT
TRBJ2-5,NA,NA,TRBV12-3/TRBV12-4,CASSLGIQETQYF,TGTGCCAGCAGTTTGGGCATCCAAGAGACCCAGTACTTC
TRBJ2-3,TRBD1,few,TRBV10-3,CAHRDGDRGTDTQYF,TGTGCCCACCGCGACGGGGACAGGGGAACAGATACGCAGTATTTT
TRBJ1-2,NA,medium-sized,TRBV12-3/TRBV12-4,CASSLEYNYGYTF,TGTGCCAGCAGTTTGGAGTATAACTATGGCTACACCTTC
TRBJ2-2,NA,NA,TRBV5-6,CASSYLQGANTGELFF,TGTGCCAGCAGCTACCTCCAGGGTGCGAACACCGGGGAGCTGTTTTTT
TRBJ1-4,NA,NA,TRBV19,CASRNSGATNEKLFF,TGTGCCAGTAGGAACTCAGGGGCAACTAATGAAAAACTGTTTTTT
TRBJ2-2,NA,NA,TRBV19,CASSASSGELFF,TGTGCCAGTAGCGCTAGCTCCGGGGAGCTGTTTTTT